This passage covers 28 T cell receptor beta chains from one sample sequenced in a study of early T cells in non-severe SARS-CoV-2 infection. In TCRdb, the 5' RACE reads were re-called with MiXCR into one record per CDR3 protein. This table holds 30,000 to 45,000 distinct CDR3 sequences, 5.8% found once. What was sequenced was whole blood. These receptors all come from an adult who was a healthcare worker with PCR-confirmed SARS-CoV-2 infection or an uninfected control (not recorded which).

Many counts were recorded for this clonotype. The chain recombines TRBV11-2 with TRBJ2-1; D remains ambiguous. The CDR3 has 14 amino acids. Trimming removed 0 bases at V and 10 bases at J, with 13 bases between. Germline V gene lookup returns CDR1 SGHAT and CDR2 FQNNGV. The CDR3 loop is CASSLEGPTREQFF. In nucleotides, the CDR3 is TGTGCCAGCAGCTTAGAAGGGCCAACTCGGGAGCAGTTCTTC. The entire variable domain, with the rest obtained from reference TRBV11-2 and TRBJ2-1, is as follows: EAGVAQSPRYKIIEKRQSVAFWCNPISGHATLYWYQQILGQGPKLLIQFQNNGVVDDSQLPKDRFSAERLKGVDSTLKIQPAKLEDSAVYLCASSLEGPTREQFFGPGTRLTVL.

This clonotype was recorded many times. The chain carries TRBV20-1 and TRBJ2-7; D may be TRBD1 (5 bases). There are 12 residues in the CDR3. Per the germline V gene, CDR1 is DFQATT and CDR2 is SNEGSKA (reference sequence). V lost 2 bases to trimming and J lost 3 bases, with 8 bases between them. CDR3 sequence reads: CSARQGNYEQYF. The CDR3 coding sequence is TGCAGTGCTAGACAGGGAAACTACGAGCAGTACTTC.

This clonotype was detected only a few times. CDR3 loop: CAWMGLGERVYGYTF. Written as DNA, the CDR3 is TGTGCCTGGATGGGGTTGGGGGAGAGGGTCTATGGCTACACCTTC. The chain is built from TRBV30 and TRBJ1-2, with D perhaps matching TRBD1 (5 bases). This CDR3 spans 15 amino acids. V lost 4 bases and J 4 bases, leaving 19 bases between the germline ends. CDR1 GTSNPN and CDR2 SVGIG come from the germline V gene (reference sequence).

The chain uses TRBV29-1 and TRBJ2-7; D is unresolved. This CDR3 has 14 amino acids. CDR1 is SQVTM, CDR2 ANQGSEA, per germline. Deletions cut 6 bases from V and 0 bases from J, with 15 bases between. The CDR3 reads CSVDRVSNSYEQYF. CDR3 nucleotide sequence: TGCAGCGTGGACCGGGTCTCTAACTCCTACGAGCAGTACTTC.

This clonotype appeared many times. The chain uses TRBV28 and TRBJ2-3; TRBD2 agrees at 9 bases. Germline V gene lookup returns CDR1 MDHEN and CDR2 SYDVKM. Germline trimming cut 4 bases from V and 10 bases from J; bases unmatched to any gene: 6. The CDR3 has 13 residues. The CDR3 nucleotides read TGTGCCAGCAGTTCACGACTAGCGGTGGCGCAGTATTTT. Translating gives CASSSRLAVAQYF.

This clonotype was seen a handful of times. This rearrangement joins TRBV5-5 to TRBJ2-1; no clear D gene. V was trimmed by 4 bases and J by 5 bases, leaving 13 bases between them. The CDR3 is 14 residues long. The germline V gene has CDR1 SGHKS and CDR2 YYEKEE (reference sequence). CDR3 sequence (DNA): TGTGCCAGCAGCGCAAGAGGCCCGCACAATGAGCAGTTCTTC. As protein: CASSARGPHNEQFF.

This clonotype appeared a few times. The chain recombines TRBV4-1 with TRBJ2-1; 13 bases line up with TRBD2. Germline CDR1 reads MGHRA; CDR2 reads YSYEKL. The CDR3 runs 16 residues. Trimming cost V 4 bases and J 13 bases; bases outside gene matches: 13. In DNA, the CDR3 is TGCGCCAGCAGCCCTACCGGGACTAGCGGGATGATTGGACAGTTCTTC. Amino acid sequence: CASSPTGTSGMIGQFF.

The sample holds many counts of this clonotype. CDR3 in DNA: TGCAGTGCTAGCGAACTAGCGGGGGGGCAGTATTTT. This encodes CSASELAGGQYF. V is TRBV20-1 and J is TRBJ2-3, with TRBD2 matching 12 bases. V dropped 3 bases and J dropped 11; count of bases not matched to a gene: 3. This CDR3 is built from 12 residues. CDR1 and CDR2 from the germline V gene are DFQATT and SNEGSKA (reference sequence).

This clonotype was observed a few times. The V and J genes are TRBV13 and TRBJ2-7; 9 positions match TRBD2. From germline, CDR1 is PRHDT and CDR2 FYEKMQ (reference sequence). J lost 0 bases, V lost 4 bases, and 10 bases had no gene match. The CDR3 contains 17 residues. The CDR3, as DNA: TGTGCCAGCAGCTCCCGACTAGCGGAGACAATCTCCTACGAGCAGTACTTC. Translating gives CASSSRLAETISYEQYF.

This clonotype was seen ten or more times. This rearrangement joins TRBV4-2 to TRBJ2-1; TRBD2 aligns across 7 bases. The length of the CDR3 is 15 residues. The germline CDR1 and CDR2 sequences are LGHNA and YNFKEQ. The V and J ends lost 4 bases and 8 bases, in that order; junction bases with no gene match: 11. CDR3 in amino acids: CASSLRRTSKYEQFF. CDR3 in DNA: TGTGCCAGCAGCCTCAGAAGGACTAGTAAGTATGAGCAGTTCTTC.

V is TRBV20-1 and J is TRBJ2-3; D might be TRBD1 (5 bases). CDR1 DFQATT and CDR2 SNEGSKA come from the germline V gene (reference sequence). Trimming shortened V by 0 bases and J by 8 bases, and 12 bases separated the two germline ends. The CDR3 spans 13 residues. CDR3 nucleotide sequence: TGCAGTGCTAGAGATACAGGTTACCTTACGCAGTATTTT. Translation gives CSARDTGYLTQYF.

Many counts were recorded for this clonotype. The junction departs from germline at one end; a sequencing error may be responsible. V gene TRBV12-3 or TRBV12-4 combines with J gene TRBJ2-1; 12 nucleotides match TRBD2. The CDR3 contains 13 residues. CDR3 nucleotides: TGTGCCAGCAGCCCGGGACTAGCGGGTGTTTACGAATTC. It translates to CASSPGLAGVYEF.

At least ten counts were recorded for this clonotype. The J gene is TRBJ2-7, the V gene TRBV7-2; tentative D call: TRBD2 (6 bases). From germline, CDR1 is SGHTA and CDR2 FQGNSA. The ends were cut back, 1 base at V and 3 bases at J, with 13 bases in the middle. The CDR3 has 15 residues. CDR3 loop: CASSLETRNLYEQYF. The CDR3 coding sequence is TGTGCCAGCAGCTTAGAGACTAGAAACCTCTACGAGCAGTACTTC. The complete variable domain, with remaining parts taken from reference TRBV7-2 and TRBJ2-7, reads GAGVSQSPSNKVTEKGKDVELRCDPISGHTALYWYRQSLGQGLEFLIYFQGNSAPDKSGLPSDRFSAERTGGSVSTLTIQRTQQEDSAVYLCASSLETRNLYEQYFGPGTRLTVT.

This clonotype occurred many times. The chain has TRBV10-3 and TRBJ2-7, with 11 bases matching TRBD2. The J segment lost 2 bases and the V segment lost 8 bases, leaving 5 bases of the junction unmatched. Germline values: CDR1 ENHRY, CDR2 SYGVKD. This CDR3 region has 14 residues. The CDR3 bases are TGTGCCATCCAAGATAGCGGGGGGGCCTACGAGCAGTACTTC. It encodes CAIQDSGGAYEQYF.

Written as DNA, the CDR3 is TGTGCCAGCACCTTAGGGGAGACCCAGTACTTC. Translation: CASTLGETQYF. The genes are TRBV12-3 or TRBV12-4 and TRBJ2-5; D is unresolved. Trimming left V 7 bases short and J 5 bases short, with 8 bases between. The CDR3 loop spans 11 amino acids.

The table lists this clonotype with many counts. V usage is TRBV7-9 and J usage is TRBJ2-3; 10 nucleotides agree with TRBD2. This CDR3 region has 14 residues. Germline V CDR1 and CDR2: SEHNR, FQNEAQ (reference sequence). V lost 5 bases, J lost 4 bases, and 3 bases stayed unmatched. CDR3 amino acids: CASSPSGGADTQYF. The CDR3 DNA follows: TGTGCCAGCAGCCCAAGCGGGGGGGCAGATACGCAGTATTTT.

This clonotype was recorded a few times. The CDR3: CASSPRQQPQHF. The CDR3 coding sequence is TGTGCCAGCAGCCCCCGGCAACAGCCCCAGCATTTT. This chain joins TRBV11-3 and TRBJ1-5; D gene ambiguous. Germline CDR1 is SGHNT and CDR2 is YENEEA. The CDR3 sequence is 12 residues long. Trimming took off 5 bases at V and 7 bases at J, with 9 bases between the two ends.

This clonotype was recorded many times. J is TRBJ2-3 and V is TRBV7-8; the match to TRBD1 covers 7 bases. Germline V lookup: CDR1 SGHVS, CDR2 FQNEAQ. CDR3 size: 14 residues. With 5 bases clipped from V and 8 bases from J, the junction kept 10 bases outside the gene matches. The CDR3 spells CASSPRDSSFTQYF. CDR3 sequence (DNA): TGTGCCAGCAGCCCCCGGGACAGCAGTTTTACGCAGTATTTT.

This clonotype appeared many times. The gene calls are TRBV18 and TRBJ2-1; D is possibly TRBD2 (6 bases). The CDR3 is 12 residues long. Germline CDR1 and CDR2: KGHSH and LQKENI. Trimming removed 2 bases from V and 7 bases from J, with 6 bases in between. The CDR3 loop is CASSPSGNEQFF. In DNA form, the CDR3 reads TGTGCCAGCTCACCAAGCGGGAATGAGCAGTTCTTC.

This clonotype was seen at least ten times. This chain joins TRBV24-1 and TRBJ2-5; maybe TRBD2 (5 bases). CDR1 is KGHDR, CDR2 SFDVKD, per germline. The CDR3 sequence is 16 residues long. Trimming took off 5 bases at V and 0 bases at J, with 15 bases between the two ends. In DNA, the CDR3 is TGTGCCACCAGTGCCCTGGCACGGGGTTACCAAGAGACCCAGTACTTC. This gives the protein CATSALARGYQETQYF.

This clonotype was detected ten times or more. The DNA of the CDR3 is TGTGCCAGCAGCTTAGGGACAGGGTACGGACAGCCCCAGCATTTT. Translated: CASSLGTGYGQPQHF. The rearrangement links TRBV7-9 to TRBJ1-5; 8 nucleotides agree with TRBD1. The ends lost 1 base at V and 7 bases at J; junction bases unmatched: 6. Germline CDR1 SEHNR, CDR2 FQNEAQ (reference sequence). The CDR3 has 15 amino acids.

CDR3 amino acids: CASSFGGATDTQYF. The CDR3 DNA is TGTGCCAGCAGTTTTGGGGGGGCCACAGATACGCAGTATTTT. The J gene is TRBJ2-3, the V gene TRBV12-3 or TRBV12-4; tentative D call: TRBD2 (7 bases). The V end was cut by 3 bases, the J end by 2 bases, with 9 bases between. The CDR3 length is 14 residues.

This clonotype was counted only a few times. The V and J genes are TRBV6-6 and TRBJ2-5; 7 nucleotides agree with TRBD2. The ends lost 6 bases at V and 5 bases at J; junction bases unmatched: 0. The CDR3 covers 11 residues. CDR1 MNHNY and CDR2 SVGAGI come from the germline V gene (reference sequence). The CDR3 DNA reads TGTGCCAGCAGCGGGGGGGAGACCCAGTACTTC. Protein product: CASSGGETQYF.

This clonotype was detected once. A much larger clone differs from this one at a single base, so this may be a read error. V usage is TRBV28 and J usage is TRBJ2-7; maybe TRBD2 (5 bases). Between the trimmed V and J ends, which lost 4 bases and 3 bases, there was a span of 7 bases. The CDR3 has 12 residues. The germline V gene has CDR1 MDHEN and CDR2 SYDVKM. In nucleotides, the CDR3 is TGTGCCAGCAGTTCCGGGGTCTACGAGCAGTACTTC. Protein product: CASSSGVYEQYF. The whole variable domain, filled in from reference TRBV28 and TRBJ2-7, reads DVKVTQSSRYLVKRTGEKVFLECVQDMDHENMFWYRQDPGLGLRLIYFSYDVKMKEKGDIPEGYSVSREKKERFSLILESASTNQTSMYLCASSSGVYEQYFGPGTRLTVT.

In its sample, this clonotype was seen many times. The chain combines TRBV14 with TRBJ2-1; 10 bases line up with TRBD2. The CDR3 has 17 residues. Germline CDR1 SGHDN, CDR2 FVKESK. J lost 6 bases, V lost 1 base, and 9 bases had no gene match. CDR3 region: CASSQGGSGRMSNEQFF. The CDR3 nucleotides are TGTGCCAGCAGCCAAGGTGGTAGCGGGAGGATGAGCAATGAGCAGTTCTTC.

This clonotype was detected many times. The chain employs TRBV5-1 and TRBJ2-7, with D uncertain. Germline-derived CDR1 and CDR2 are SGHRS and YFSETQ. V lost 6 bases, J lost 0 bases, and 7 bases lay in between. The CDR3 is made up of 12 amino acids. The CDR3 DNA reads as TGCGCCAGCACCGACACCTCCTACGAGCAGTACTTC. Protein sequence: CASTDTSYEQYF.

This clonotype was detected ten times or more. The V call is TRBV7-2, the J call TRBJ2-3; D possibly corresponds to TRBD2 (6 bases). V lost 8 bases to trimming and J lost 2 bases, with 17 bases between them. CDR1 SGHTA and CDR2 FQGNSA come from the germline V gene. The CDR3 runs 15 residues. Here the CDR3 DNA reads TGTGCCAGCTGTACCGTCGGAGGGTTCACAGATACGCAGTATTTT. This gives the protein CASCTVGGFTDTQYF.

This clonotype showed up many times. V gene TRBV4-1 combines with J gene TRBJ2-7; maybe TRBD1 (6 bases). V lost 1 base to trimming and J lost 0 bases, with 16 bases between them. CDR1 and CDR2 (germline): MGHRA, YSYEKL. There are 17 residues in the CDR3. This chain's CDR3 is CASSQGGQGPDSYEQYF. As DNA, the CDR3 is TGCGCCAGCAGCCAAGGGGGGCAAGGGCCAGACTCCTACGAGCAGTACTTC.